The next 16 T cell receptor beta chains were all read from a single sample in a study of post-analysis software for immune sequencing data. Libraries were made from TCR beta cDNA, and they carried unique molecular identifiers. TCRdb called the PCR reads again in MiXCR, with one record for every CDR3 protein. This sample yields 160,000 or so distinct CDR3 sequences, of which 36% are seen a single time; under 30% belongs to the top ten. Sequenced material: blood, taken after autologous hematopoietic stem cell transplantation. Receptor source: a girl aged 10-17 years with multiple sclerosis.

The V and J genes are TRBV12-3 or TRBV12-4 and TRBJ1-1; 7 bases match TRBD1. J lost 0 bases, V lost 5 bases, and 3 bases had no gene match. The CDR3 runs to 14 residues. CDR3 residues: CASSVGTVNTEAFF. The DNA for the CDR3 is TGTGCCAGCAGTGTAGGGACAGTGAACACTGAAGCTTTCTTT.

This clonotype occurred a few times. A much larger clone differs by one base, so this may be a read error. This chain joins TRBV12-3 or TRBV12-4 and TRBJ2-7, with D possibly being TRBD2 (6 bases). CDR3 size: 14 residues. The germline V and J ends were trimmed by 8 bases and 0 bases, with 14 bases remaining between them. The DNA of the CDR3 is TGTGCCAGCCAGTGCGGGGCATCCTCCTACGAGCAGTACTTC. Translation gives CASQCGASSYEQYF.

V is TRBV11-2 and J is TRBJ1-6; 7 bases map to TRBD1. This CDR3 is 16 amino acids long. Germline CDR1 SGHAT, CDR2 FQNNGV. V lost 3 bases, J lost 6 bases, and 8 bases stayed unmatched. The CDR3 sequence is CASSFQWGQTNSPLHF. Written as DNA, the CDR3 is TGTGCCAGCAGCTTTCAATGGGGACAGACTAATTCACCCCTCCACTTT. Drawing the rest from reference TRBV11-2 and TRBJ1-6, the complete variable domain is EAGVAQSPRYKIIEKRQSVAFWCNPISGHATLYWYQQILGQGPKLLIQFQNNGVVDDSQLPKDRFSAERLKGVDSTLKIQPAKLEDSAVYLCASSFQWGQTNSPLHFGNGTRLTVT.

This chain joins TRBV6-1 and TRBJ1-2; D is undetermined. V was pared by 1 base and J by 1 base, with 7 bases between. Germline-derived CDR1 and CDR2 are MNHNS and SASEGT. The length of the CDR3 is 14 residues. CDR3 residues: CASSEGAINYGYTF. CDR3 coding DNA: TGTGCCAGCAGTGAAGGGGCGATTAACTATGGCTACACCTTC.

The V and J genes are TRBV4-3 and TRBJ2-7, with D perhaps TRBD2 (5 bases). TRBJ2-5 matches the DNA end more closely, so the J call is doubtful. Germline V gives CDR1 LGHNA, CDR2 YSLEER. The CDR3 runs to 15 residues. CDR3 nucleotides: TGCGCCAGCAGCCAGTACTTATCCGCGGGAGAGACCCAGTACTTC. It is translated as CASSQYLSAGETQYF.

V gene TRBV2 combines with J gene TRBJ2-7; 8 bases line up with TRBD1. The CDR3 spans 15 residues. Germline V gives CDR1 SNHLY, CDR2 FYNNEI. The J segment lost 0 bases and the V segment lost 6 bases, leaving 7 bases of the junction unmatched. CDR3 coding DNA: TGTGCCAGCAGCGGGGACAGGTTATTCTCCTACGAGCAGTACTTC. As protein: CASSGDRLFSYEQYF.

This clonotype came up a few times. For the CDR3, the DNA is TGTGCCAGCAGCGAGCAGGGGGGGGATGGCTACACCTTC. Translated: CASSEQGGDGYTF. This chain connects TRBV9 to TRBJ1-2; the match to TRBD1 covers 7 bases. The CDR3 covers 13 residues. Trimming removed 3 bases from V and 6 bases from J; junction bases left unmatched: 5. Germline values: CDR1 SGDLS, CDR2 YYNGEE. Using reference TRBV9 and TRBJ1-2 for the parts outside the CDR3, the full variable domain is DSGVTQTPKHLITATGQRVTLRCSPRSGDLSVYWYQQSLDQGLQFLIQYYNGEERAKGNILERFSAQQFPDLHSELNLSSLELGDSALYFCASSEQGGDGYTFGSGTRLTVV.

This clonotype was counted a few times. The CDR3 DNA is TGCGCCAGCAGCTCCTCACTAGCGGGAGGGGACAATGAGCAGTTCTTC. Translating it yields CASSSSLAGGDNEQFF. The genes are TRBV5-1 and TRBJ2-1; 13 bases are a match to TRBD2. Germline CDR1 and CDR2: SGHRS and YFSETQ. This CDR3 is 16 amino acids long. Losses at the gene ends were 3 bases for V and 5 bases for J; bases not matched to a gene: 5. The complete variable domain, with remaining parts taken from reference TRBV5-1 and TRBJ2-1, reads KAGVTQTPRYLIKTRGQQVTLSCSPISGHRSVSWYQQTPGQGLQFLFEYFSETQRNKGNFPGRFSGRQFSNSRSEMNVSTLELGDSALYLCASSSSLAGGDNEQFFGPGTRLTVL.

This chain connects TRBV7-8 to TRBJ2-1; D is ambiguous. Per the germline V gene, CDR1 is SGHVS and CDR2 is FQNEAQ. The CDR3 runs 13 residues. V shed 8 bases and J shed 6 bases, with 14 bases lying between them. In DNA, the CDR3 is TGTGCCAGCTCACCCCGTGAAGGCAATGAGCAGTTCTTC. This encodes CASSPREGNEQFF.

Concerning this clonotype itself: Relative to the germline gene, one junction end is altered; a read error may explain this. V is TRBV18 and J is TRBJ1-5, with TRBD1 as a possible D gene (6 bases). The CDR3 loop spans 14 amino acids. From germline, CDR1 is KGHSH and CDR2 LQKENI. CDR3 sequence (DNA): TGTGCCAGCTCCCCGGACAGTAGCAATCAGCCCCCGCATTTT. As protein: CASSPDSSNQPPHF.

This clonotype was detected only a few times. The genes are TRBV6-6 and TRBJ2-5; tentatively, D is TRBD2 (5 bases). The length of the CDR3 is 14 residues. Germline V gene lookup returns CDR1 MNHNY and CDR2 SVGAGI (reference sequence). V gave up 3 bases and J gave up 4 bases, with 12 bases separating them. This chain's CDR3 is CASSYGPEAETQYF. In DNA, the CDR3 is TGTGCCAGCAGTTATGGGCCGGAGGCAGAGACCCAGTACTTC.

In its sample, this clonotype was seen a few times. The J gene is TRBJ2-5, the V gene TRBV7-2; 12 bases match TRBD1. The CDR3 spans 17 residues. The ends lost 5 bases at V and 5 bases at J; junction bases unmatched: 12. CDR1 and CDR2 from the germline V gene are SGHTA and FQGNSA. CDR3 loop: CASSPRGQGAVYETQYF. Here the CDR3 DNA reads TGTGCCAGCAGCCCAAGGGGACAGGGGGCGGTGTACGAGACCCAGTACTTC. The full variable domain, its missing parts supplied by reference TRBV7-2 and TRBJ2-5, is GAGVSQSPSNKVTEKGKDVELRCDPISGHTALYWYRQSLGQGLEFLIYFQGNSAPDKSGLPSDRFSAERTGGSVSTLTIQRTQQEDSAVYLCASSPRGQGAVYETQYFGPGTRLLVL.

The CDR3 here is CASSSPPGGLWYEQYF. The CDR3, as DNA: TGTGCCAGCAGCTCCCCGCCGGGGGGGCTGTGGTACGAGCAGTACTTC. The chain links TRBV9 to TRBJ2-7; 8 bases line up with TRBD2. This CDR3 spans 16 amino acids. Germline CDR1 SGDLS, CDR2 YYNGEE. V lost 4 bases to trimming and J lost 4 bases; unmatched junction nucleotides: 13.

The gene calls are TRBV12-3 or TRBV12-4 and TRBJ1-1, with D possibly TRBD1 on 5 matching bases. The CDR3 runs 14 residues. The V end was cut by 6 bases, the J end by 2 bases, with 13 bases between. The CDR3 region is CASRLTGENTEAFF. DNA of the CDR3: TGTGCCAGCAGACTCACGGGGGAAAACACTGAAGCTTTCTTT.

The V gene is TRBV7-2, the J gene TRBJ2-1; 9 bases match TRBD1. The germline CDR1 and CDR2 sequences are SGHTA and FQGNSA. With V trimmed by 5 bases and J by 1 base, 9 bases remained unmatched. The CDR3 sequence is 17 residues long. This CDR3 is CASSLTLGTGSYNEQFF. The CDR3 bases are TGTGCCAGCAGCCTCACCCTCGGGACAGGGTCCTACAATGAGCAGTTCTTC.

The chain couples TRBV5-1 to TRBJ2-1; 10 bases are a match to TRBD2. Unmatched junction bases numbered 7, after V lost 4 bases and J lost 6 bases. The CDR3 has 15 residues. Per the germline V gene, CDR1 is SGHRS and CDR2 is YFSETQ. The CDR3 loop is CASSPTGLAINEQFF. DNA of the CDR3: TGCGCCAGCAGCCCGACGGGACTAGCGATCAATGAGCAGTTCTTC.